This T cell receptor (beta chain) was observed in a study of blood T cell repertoires in COVID-19. Turning to the study itself: Acute-phase and convalescent COVID-19 samples originated in the United States, Italy and Spain. PBMCs, B-cell-depleted T cells, or T cells provided the cDNA or gDNA that made up the material.

Germline-derived CDR1 and CDR2 are MNHNS and SASEGT. The length of the CDR3 is 15 residues. V was trimmed by 1 base and J by 6 bases, leaving 13 bases between them. Original data processing: Estimation of nucleated cell counts was performed using reference gene primer amplification. Clones were sequenced by immunoSEQ multiplex PCR, and TCRdb holds only the in-frame ones, with some missing. The V and J calls and clone size are taken from that table; D and trimming were inferred from the DNA. The profile shows tens of thousands of clones, around 87% of them singletons. This TCR came from a woman older than 75 with acute or convalescent COVID-19. The chain has TRBV6-1 and TRBJ1-5; D not resolved. Specimen: peripheral blood. CDR3 sequence reads: CASSEVPSGSQPQHF. For the CDR3, the DNA is TGTGCCAGCAGTGAAGTCCCTAGCGGTTCTCAGCCCCAGCATTTT.